This TCR beta chain was identified in a study of blood T cell repertoires in COVID-19. In the study overall: Sources were T cells, B-cell-depleted T cells, or PBMCs; the material itself was cDNA or gDNA.

In the original workflow: Reference gene primer amplification yielded estimated nucleated cell counts. The table came from immunoSEQ multiplex PCR; TCRdb's copy has only in-frame clones and leaves some out. The V and J calls and clone size come from that table; D and trimming were worked out from the DNA. The sample includes over 400,000 clones, approximately 85% seen only once; the top ten take under 4%. Trimming took 6 bases from V and 6 from J, leaving 15 bases between them. The CDR3 has 13 amino acids. Germline V gene lookup returns CDR1 MDHEN and CDR2 SYDVKM. Input material: peripheral blood. The receptor was derived from a human donor in a cohort sampled during active COVID-19. V gene TRBV28 combines with J gene TRBJ2-7; D is perhaps TRBD2 (5 bases). CDR3 loop: CASRPGGPSEQYF. In DNA form, the CDR3 reads TGTGCCAGCAGGCCCGGAGGACCTAGCGAGCAGTACTTC.